Shown below are 17 T cell receptor beta chains from a single sample sequenced in a study of blood T cell repertoires in COVID-19. The method was immunoSEQ multiplex PCR; TCRdb's version includes in-frame clones alone and lacks a portion of them. The data hold 150,000 to 250,000 clones, with just under 85% observed a single time. What was sequenced was peripheral blood. The receptors were gathered from a human donor with acute or convalescent COVID-19. The donor label of this sample is uncertain.

This rearrangement joins TRBV9 to TRBJ2-1; TRBD2 matches at 15 bases. Germline V gives CDR1 SGDLS, CDR2 YYNGEE. V gave up 3 bases and J gave up 1 base; unmatched junction bases: 5. The CDR3 has 18 residues. The CDR3 sequence is CASSDRGLAGGSYNEQFF. In nucleotides, the CDR3 is TGTGCCAGCAGCGATAGAGGACTAGCGGGAGGGTCCTACAATGAGCAGTTCTTC.

In DNA form, the CDR3 reads TGTGCCAGCAGCTTGGCTGGGGAGAATGAAAAACTGTTTTTT. Protein: CASSLAGENEKLFF. This chain joins TRBV5-6 and TRBJ1-4, with no clear D. V was shortened by 0 bases and J by 5 bases, with 8 bases between the two germline ends. Germline loops: CDR1 SGHDT, CDR2 YYEEEE. CDR3 length: 14 amino acids.

The chain employs TRBV30 and TRBJ2-2, with 9 bases lining up with TRBD2. The CDR3 has 15 amino acids. The germline V gene encodes CDR1 GTSNPN and CDR2 SVGIG (reference sequence). V lost 5 bases to trimming and J lost 4 bases; unmatched junction nucleotides: 8. CDR3 loop: CAWGSGSRGTGELFF. In DNA form, the CDR3 reads TGTGCCTGGGGTAGCGGGAGTCGGGGCACCGGGGAGCTGTTTTTT.

The chain employs TRBV12-5 and TRBJ1-6, with unresolved D. CDR1 and CDR2 (germline): LGHNT, FRNRAP. Trimming removed 8 bases at V and 3 bases at J, with 11 bases between. CDR3 length: 14 amino acids. The CDR3 region is CASLRENYNSPLHF. The DNA of the CDR3 is TGTGCTAGTCTCCGGGAAAACTATAATTCACCCCTCCACTTT.

V is TRBV19 and J is TRBJ1-4; TRBD1 might be the D (6 bases). CDR1 LNHDA and CDR2 SQIVND come from the germline V gene (reference sequence). The CDR3 is 14 residues long. Trimming removed 5 bases at V and 2 bases at J, with 9 bases between. As DNA, the CDR3 is TGTGCCAGTAGTGCCAGGGGTACTAATGAAAAACTGTTTTTT. This encodes CASSARGTNEKLFF.

J is TRBJ1-1 and V is TRBV19; 8 bases fit TRBD1. V lost 9 bases to trimming and J lost 1 base; unmatched junction nucleotides: 13. CDR1 and CDR2 (germline): LNHDA, SQIVND (reference sequence). CDR3 length: 16 amino acids. CDR3 DNA sequence: TGTGCCAGCACCCCAGGGGGCCGTTATTGGAACACTGAAGCTTTCTTT. Translation: CASTPGGRYWNTEAFF.

The rearrangement joins TRBV30 to TRBJ1-2; D might be TRBD1 (5 bases). The germline gives CDR1 GTSNPN, CDR2 SVGIG (reference sequence). Deletions cut 3 bases from V and 0 bases from J, with 8 bases between. This CDR3 region has 13 residues. The CDR3 loop is CAWSRQSNYGYTF. CDR3 nucleotides: TGTGCCTGGAGCCGACAGTCTAACTATGGCTACACCTTC.

The chain recombines TRBV19 with TRBJ1-6; D is perhaps TRBD1 (6 bases). The ends were cut back, 6 bases at V and 9 bases at J, with 12 bases in the middle. This CDR3 spans 13 amino acids. Looked up from germline, CDR1 is LNHDA and CDR2 is SQIVND (reference sequence). The CDR3 DNA follows: TGTGCCAGTAGATACGGGGGGCGTTCACCCCTCCACTTT. It specifies CASRYGGRSPLHF.

V usage is TRBV5-6 and J usage is TRBJ1-1; 10 positions match TRBD1. V gave up 1 base and J gave up 8 bases; unmatched junction bases: 5. The CDR3 runs 14 residues. Looked up from germline, CDR1 is SGHDT and CDR2 is YYEEEE. CDR3 loop: CASSLLETGGEAFF. In nucleotides, the CDR3 is TGTGCCAGCAGCTTGCTAGAGACAGGGGGCGAAGCTTTCTTT. Using reference TRBV5-6 and TRBJ1-1 for the parts outside the CDR3, the full variable domain is DAGVTQSPTHLIKTRGQQVTLRCSPKSGHDTVSWYQQALGQGPQFIFQYYEEEERQRGNFPDRFSGHQFPNYSSELNVNALLLGDSALYLCASSLLETGGEAFFGQGTRLTVV.

The genes are TRBV6-5 and TRBJ1-5; D is uncertain. The CDR3 spans 15 residues. V was cut by 5 bases and J by 1 base, with 12 bases left in between. CDR1 and CDR2 from the germline V gene are MNHEY and SVGAGI. The CDR3 loop reads CASSIGRGSNQPQHF. CDR3 in DNA: TGTGCCAGCAGTATCGGACGGGGAAGCAATCAGCCCCAGCATTTT.

V gene TRBV7-2 combines with J gene TRBJ1-1; D remains ambiguous. This CDR3 comprises 13 residues. Germline V gene lookup returns CDR1 SGHTA and CDR2 FQGNSA. V shed 3 bases and J shed 3 bases, with 8 bases lying between them. The CDR3: CASSFRSDTEAFF. DNA for the CDR3: TGTGCCAGCAGCTTTAGGAGCGACACTGAAGCTTTCTTT. The whole variable domain, remainder taken from reference TRBV7-2 and TRBJ1-1, is GAGVSQSPSNKVTEKGKDVELRCDPISGHTALYWYRQSLGQGLEFLIYFQGNSAPDKSGLPSDRFSAERTGGSVSTLTIQRTQQEDSAVYLCASSFRSDTEAFFGQGTRLTVV.

V usage is TRBV6-5 and J usage is TRBJ1-6, with D tentatively TRBD1 (6 bases). Germline V CDR1 and CDR2: MNHEY, SVGAGI. This CDR3 is 15 amino acids long. Trimming left V 7 bases short and J 6 bases short, with 16 bases between. DNA of the CDR3: TGTGCCAGCACCTCTTCCGGGACAAGTAATTCACCCCTCCACTTT. Translation gives CASTSSGTSNSPLHF.

The chain uses TRBV5-1 and TRBJ1-4, with 9 bases lining up with TRBD1. CDR1 and CDR2 (germline): SGHRS, YFSETQ. The CDR3 sequence is 17 residues long. Germline trimming cut 0 bases from V and 8 bases from J; bases unmatched to any gene: 11. The CDR3 sequence: CASSLVGPGQGDEKLFF. In nucleotides, the CDR3 is TGCGCCAGCAGCTTGGTAGGGCCGGGACAGGGTGACGAAAAACTGTTTTTT.

V and J are TRBV2 and TRBJ2-4; TRBD2 agrees at 14 bases. The J segment lost 5 bases and the V segment lost 7 bases, leaving 10 bases of the junction unmatched. The CDR3 is 17 amino acids. Germline values: CDR1 SNHLY, CDR2 FYNNEI. In DNA form, the CDR3 reads TGTGCCAGCAACCGACTAGCGGGAGGGCCTCTCCAAAACATTCAGTACTTC. This encodes CASNRLAGGPLQNIQYF.

The chain has TRBV9 and TRBJ2-2; tentative D call: TRBD1 (5 bases). Germline V gives CDR1 SGDLS, CDR2 YYNGEE. The CDR3 sequence is 15 residues long. Trimming cost V 0 bases and J 0 bases, with 6 bases left between them. For the CDR3, the DNA is TGTGCCAGCAGCGTAGCAGGGTCGAACACCGGGGAGCTGTTTTTT. Its protein product is CASSVAGSNTGELFF.

This clone was seen only once. The rearrangement links TRBV25-1 to TRBJ2-2, with 7 nucleotides matching TRBD2. The V segment lost 3 bases and the J segment 6 bases; nucleotides outside the gene matches: 10. Per germline, CDR1 MGHDK and CDR2 SYGVNS. CDR3 length: 16 residues. CDR3 nucleotides: TGTGCCAGCAGTGATTTTGCAAGCGGGATCCCCGGGGAGCTGTTTTTT. It yields the protein CASSDFASGIPGELFF.

There are many counts of this clone. The chain recombines TRBV7-9 with TRBJ2-2; TRBD2 is a possible D gene (7 bases). This CDR3 has 15 residues. CDR1 is SEHNR and CDR2 is FQNEAQ in the germline V gene (reference sequence). V shed 7 bases and J shed 7 bases, with 19 bases lying between them. CDR3 bases: TGTGCCAGCACTCCCGGGGGGCACAGGAGCGGGGAGCTGTTTTTT. Encoded protein: CASTPGGHRSGELFF.